This passage covers 26 T cell receptor beta chains from one sample sequenced in a study of T cell responses to AZD1222 COVID-19 vaccine. The data were produced by immunoSEQ multiplex PCR, yet TCRdb's version contains in-frame clones alone and is incomplete. This table holds 140,000 to 150,000 clones, 75% to 90% found once. The source was peripheral blood, collected on day 0 of AZD1222 vaccination. These receptors came from an adult in good health.

The J gene is TRBJ1-2, the V gene TRBV19, with a possible D match to TRBD1 (5 bases). V lost 5 bases to trimming and J lost 4 bases, with 11 bases between them. There are 13 residues in the CDR3. Germline assignment: CDR1 LNHDA and CDR2 SQIVND (reference sequence). The CDR3 DNA sequence: TGTGCCAGTAGTCCCCGGGGCGGCTATGGCTACACCTTC. Translated, it gives CASSPRGGYGYTF.

This clone was picked up one time. The genes are TRBV5-5 and TRBJ1-2, with D unresolved. Germline V gene sequence: CDR1 SGHKS, CDR2 YYEKEE (reference sequence). V was pared by 0 bases and J by 8 bases, with 11 bases between. CDR3 length: 13 residues. Written as DNA, the CDR3 is TGTGCCAGCAGCTTGGGGGGTCACTGGGGCTACACCTTC. Translation: CASSLGGHWGYTF.

The genes are TRBV7-2 and TRBJ2-5; 15 bases line up with TRBD2. Losses at the gene ends were 5 bases for V and 10 bases for J; bases not matched to a gene: 8. The CDR3 loop spans 15 amino acids. Per the germline V gene, CDR1 is SGHTA and CDR2 is FQGNSA. CDR3: CASSPPGLAGGSQYF. CDR3 in DNA: TGTGCCAGCAGCCCGCCGGGACTAGCGGGGGGTAGCCAGTACTTC. Supplemented by reference TRBV7-2 and TRBJ2-5, the full variable domain reads GAGVSQSPSNKVTEKGKDVELRCDPISGHTALYWYRQSLGQGLEFLIYFQGNSAPDKSGLPSDRFSAERTGGSVSTLTIQRTQQEDSAVYLCASSPPGLAGGSQYFGPGTRLLVL.

J is TRBJ1-4 and V is TRBV9, with D possibly matching TRBD1 (5 bases). Trimming removed 2 bases from V and 6 bases from J, with 11 bases in between. This CDR3 contains 14 residues. CDR1 and CDR2 from the germline V gene are SGDLS and YYNGEE. The CDR3 DNA reads as TGTGCCAGCAGCGTGGACAACCGCTATGAAAAACTGTTTTTT. This gives the protein CASSVDNRYEKLFF.

This chain joins TRBV7-6 and TRBJ2-1; 9 bases are shared with TRBD2. The V gene end was trimmed by 3 bases and the J gene end by 9 bases; junction bases not matched to a gene: 9. Germline loops: CDR1 SGHVS, CDR2 FNYEAQ. CDR3 size: 15 residues. CDR3 residues: CASSLGGAGGGEQFF. DNA for the CDR3: TGTGCCAGCAGCTTGGGGGGAGCGGGAGGAGGTGAGCAGTTCTTC.

V and J are TRBV3-1 (or the pseudogene TRBV3-2) and TRBJ2-2; 7 positions agree with TRBD2. Germline values: CDR1 LGHDT, CDR2 YNNKEL (reference sequence). The V gene end was trimmed by 0 bases and the J gene end by 4 bases; junction bases not matched to a gene: 8. CDR3 length equals 17 residues. The CDR3: CASSQEVAGLTTGELFF. For the CDR3, the DNA is TGTGCCAGCAGCCAAGAGGTAGCGGGTCTTACCACCGGGGAGCTGTTTTTT.

This clone was observed a few times. This chain uses TRBV2 with TRBJ2-1; D call uncertain. CDR1 is SNHLY, CDR2 FYNNEI, per germline. Trimming stripped 4 bases from V and 9 bases from J, with 7 bases between. The CDR3 consists of 11 residues. The CDR3 DNA reads as TGTGCCAGCAGTGTGGAAGGTGAGCAGTTCTTC. Residues: CASSVEGEQFF.

The genes are TRBV6-2 or TRBV6-3 and TRBJ1-2; unclear D gene. This CDR3 is built from 14 residues. Germline V gene lookup returns CDR1 MNHEY and CDR2 SVGEGT. V lost 1 base, J lost 8 bases, and 14 bases lay in between. CDR3 in amino acids: CASSYLPGSVGYTF. CDR3 coding DNA: TGTGCCAGCAGTTACTTGCCGGGCTCAGTCGGCTACACCTTC.

The chain recombines TRBV24-1 with TRBJ2-7, with TRBD1 matching over 7 bases. After removal of 3 bases from V and 4 bases from J, the junction contained 11 bases not matched to a gene. CDR3 size: 16 residues. Germline V gene lookup returns CDR1 KGHDR and CDR2 SFDVKD. DNA for the CDR3: TGTGCCACCAGTGATCACCCCAGGACAGGCCAGTACGAGCAGTACTTC. This gives the protein CATSDHPRTGQYEQYF.

About this clone itself: Other DNA sequences in the sample encode the same CDR3. The genes are TRBV2 and TRBJ1-4; 8 nucleotides line up with TRBD1. The ends lost 3 bases at V and 1 base at J; junction bases unmatched: 1. The CDR3 is 15 amino acids. Germline CDR1 reads SNHLY; CDR2 reads FYNNEI. The CDR3 loop reads CASSDRGRTNEKLFF. For the CDR3, the DNA is TGTGCCAGCAGTGACAGGGGGCGAACTAATGAAAAACTGTTTTTT.

The J gene is TRBJ1-2, the V gene TRBV23-1, with TRBD1 identical over 9 bases. TRBV23-1 is recorded as an ORF, its role being uncertain. Unmatched junction bases numbered 14, after V lost 5 bases and J lost 7 bases. The CDR3 runs to 16 residues. CDR3 loop: CASSGAMGQGNGGYTF. The CDR3 nucleotides are TGCGCCAGCAGTGGAGCGATGGGACAGGGAAACGGTGGCTACACCTTC.

This clone was detected only once. The chain couples TRBV30 to TRBJ1-2; TRBD1 aligns across 9 bases. The germline gives CDR1 GTSNPN, CDR2 SVGIG (reference sequence). The trim removed 5 bases at V and 2 bases at J, leaving 3 bases unmatched. The CDR3 runs to 13 residues. The CDR3 loop is CAWEGTGNYGYTF. The CDR3 nucleotides read TGTGCCTGGGAGGGGACAGGGAACTATGGCTACACCTTC.

The rearrangement links TRBV6-1 to TRBJ1-3; D not resolved. Deletions cut 3 bases from V and 0 bases from J, with 9 bases between. The CDR3 consists of 15 residues. The germline V gene encodes CDR1 MNHNS and CDR2 SASEGT. This chain's CDR3 is CASSDYAASGNTIYF. DNA for the CDR3: TGTGCCAGCAGTGATTATGCAGCCTCTGGAAACACCATATATTTT.

The chain links TRBV18 to TRBJ2-7, with D perhaps TRBD1 (6 bases). This CDR3 contains 14 residues. Trimming took 3 bases from V and 0 from J, leaving 9 bases between them. The germline V gene has CDR1 KGHSH and CDR2 LQKENI. DNA of the CDR3: TGTGCCAGCTCACCCCGGGACAACTCCTACGAGCAGTACTTC. Amino acid sequence: CASSPRDNSYEQYF.

The V and J genes are TRBV19 and TRBJ1-1; D perhaps matches TRBD1 (5 bases). The CDR3 totals 15 residues. From germline, CDR1 is LNHDA and CDR2 SQIVND (reference sequence). V was trimmed by 2 bases and J by 1 base, leaving 11 bases between them. The CDR3 coding sequence is TGTGCCAGTAGTATACGGAGGGGTACGAACACTGAAGCTTTCTTT. This sequence encodes CASSIRRGTNTEAFF.

V gene TRBV7-2 combines with J gene TRBJ1-4; a possible D gene is TRBD1 (5 bases). This CDR3 contains 14 residues. V was shortened by 5 bases and J by 12 bases, with 19 bases between the two germline ends. Germline CDR1 and CDR2: SGHTA and FQGNSA. CDR3 in amino acids: CASSPGTVPWELFF. The CDR3 region has the DNA TGTGCCAGCAGCCCCGGGACGGTCCCATGGGAACTGTTTTTT. The full variable domain, rest sourced from reference TRBV7-2 and TRBJ1-4, is GAGVSQSPSNKVTEKGKDVELRCDPISGHTALYWYRQSLGQGLEFLIYFQGNSAPDKSGLPSDRFSAERTGGSVSTLTIQRTQQEDSAVYLCASSPGTVPWELFFGSGTQLSVL.

This chain joins TRBV6-2 or TRBV6-3 and TRBJ1-5; tentatively, D is TRBD1 (6 bases). The CDR3 sequence is 15 residues long. From germline, CDR1 is MNHEY and CDR2 SVGEGT. V was clipped by 2 bases and J by 4 bases, with 12 bases between them. CDR3 DNA sequence: TGTGCCAGCAGTTACCCGGGGGCCCTTAATCAGCCCCAGCATTTT. Encoded protein: CASSYPGALNQPQHF.

This sequence joins TRBV30 and TRBJ2-7, with TRBD1 matching over 7 bases. The trim removed 0 bases at V and 2 bases at J, leaving 1 base unmatched. Germline V gene sequence: CDR1 GTSNPN, CDR2 SVGIG (reference sequence). The CDR3 covers 13 residues. CDR3 nucleotides: TGTGCCTGGAGTGTCGGACAGGCCTACGAGCAGTACTTC. Its translation is CAWSVGQAYEQYF.

J is TRBJ2-5 and V is TRBV2, with 9 bases aligning to TRBD1. J lost 0 bases, V lost 5 bases, and 10 bases had no gene match. Germline values: CDR1 SNHLY, CDR2 FYNNEI. The CDR3 is made up of 17 amino acids. This chain's CDR3 is CASSPGQGIRYQETQYF. CDR3 nucleotide sequence: TGTGCCAGCAGTCCAGGACAGGGGATAAGGTACCAAGAGACCCAGTACTTC.

The chain uses TRBV7-9 and TRBJ1-4; D is uncertain. Germline CDR1 reads SEHNR; CDR2 reads FQNEAQ (reference sequence). CDR3 length equals 17 residues. V lost 0 bases and J lost 4, with 15 bases in between. The CDR3 DNA reads TGTGCCAGCAGCTTAGCCCCTCTCGTGGGTAATAATGAAAAACTGTTTTTT. Translation: CASSLAPLVGNNEKLFF.

V gene TRBV27 combines with J gene TRBJ2-3, with D perhaps assigned TRBD1 or TRBD2 (5 bases each). Germline values: CDR1 MNHEY, CDR2 SMNVEV (reference sequence). Between the trimmed V and J ends, which lost 8 bases and 5 bases, there was a span of 14 bases. This CDR3 has 13 residues. CDR3: CASGRGHGDTQYF. CDR3 nucleotides: TGTGCCAGCGGACGGGGCCACGGAGATACGCAGTATTTT.

The chain is built from TRBV7-6 and TRBJ2-7; 9 nucleotides line up with TRBD1. With V trimmed by 4 bases and J by 2 bases, 9 bases remained unmatched. From germline, CDR1 is SGHVS and CDR2 FNYEAQ. The CDR3 extends over 16 amino acids. The CDR3 region has the DNA TGTGCCAGCAGCTCCATACAGGGGGCCTGGACCTACGAGCAGTACTTC. Translation gives CASSSIQGAWTYEQYF.

This clone was observed a handful of times. The V gene is TRBV30, the J gene TRBJ1-6, with TRBD1 as a possible D gene (5 bases). Germline V gives CDR1 GTSNPN, CDR2 SVGIG (reference sequence). The CDR3 is made up of 14 amino acids. V was cut by 5 bases and J by 7 bases, with 15 bases left in between. In DNA, the CDR3 is TGTGCCTGGGGACCGGGACTGTCCAATTCACCCCTCCACTTT. Protein: CAWGPGLSNSPLHF.

The V and J genes are TRBV2 and TRBJ1-1; D call uncertain. This CDR3 is built from 14 residues. V shed 6 bases and J shed 0 bases, with 11 bases lying between them. Germline CDR1 SNHLY, CDR2 FYNNEI. CDR3 nucleotides: TGTGCCAGCAGAGGCCACGGTCTGAACACTGAAGCTTTCTTT. It encodes CASRGHGLNTEAFF.

This clone was counted a single time. V is TRBV7-7 and J is TRBJ1-4; D ambiguous. The CDR3 totals 15 residues. CDR1 is SSHAT, CDR2 FNYEAQ, per germline (reference sequence). The ends were cut back, 1 base at V and 4 bases at J, with 10 bases in the middle. The CDR3 here is CASSLVHGYNEKLFF. CDR3 nucleotide sequence: TGTGCCAGCAGCTTAGTTCACGGTTATAATGAAAAACTGTTTTTT.

The J gene is TRBJ1-2, the V gene TRBV15, with a tentative D call TRBD1 (5 bases). The V end was cut by 3 bases, the J end by 2 bases, with 10 bases between. The CDR3 is 14 amino acids. Germline values: CDR1 LNHNV, CDR2 YYDKDF (reference sequence). The CDR3 sequence is CATSRGGVNYGYTF. DNA of the CDR3: TGTGCCACCAGCAGGGGGGGAGTCAACTATGGCTACACCTTC.